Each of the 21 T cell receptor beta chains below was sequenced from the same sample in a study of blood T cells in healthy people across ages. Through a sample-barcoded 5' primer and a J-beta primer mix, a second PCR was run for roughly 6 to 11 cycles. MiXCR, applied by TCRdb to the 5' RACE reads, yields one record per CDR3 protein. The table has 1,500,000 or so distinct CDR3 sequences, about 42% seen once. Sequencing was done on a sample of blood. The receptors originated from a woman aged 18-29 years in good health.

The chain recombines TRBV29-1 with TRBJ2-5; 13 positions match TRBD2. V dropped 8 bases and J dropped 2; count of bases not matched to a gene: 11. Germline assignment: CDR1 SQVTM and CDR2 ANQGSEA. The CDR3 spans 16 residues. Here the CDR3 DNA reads TGCAGCCTTCGGGGACTAGCGGGACGAAGGCAAGAGACCCAGTACTTC. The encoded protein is CSLRGLAGRRQETQYF.

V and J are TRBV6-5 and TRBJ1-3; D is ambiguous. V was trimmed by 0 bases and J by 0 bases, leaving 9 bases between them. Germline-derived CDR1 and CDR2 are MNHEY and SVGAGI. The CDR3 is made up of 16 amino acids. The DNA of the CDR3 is TGTGCCAGCAGTTACTCCTCGTTCGGCTCTGGAAACACCATATATTTT. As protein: CASSYSSFGSGNTIYF.

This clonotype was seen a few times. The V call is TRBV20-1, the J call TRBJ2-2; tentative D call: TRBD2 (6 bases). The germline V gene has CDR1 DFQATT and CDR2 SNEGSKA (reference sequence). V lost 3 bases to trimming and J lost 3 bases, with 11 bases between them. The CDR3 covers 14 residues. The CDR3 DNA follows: TGCAGTGCTAGCAGGCCGGGAGACACCGGGGAGCTGTTTTTT. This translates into CSASRPGDTGELFF.

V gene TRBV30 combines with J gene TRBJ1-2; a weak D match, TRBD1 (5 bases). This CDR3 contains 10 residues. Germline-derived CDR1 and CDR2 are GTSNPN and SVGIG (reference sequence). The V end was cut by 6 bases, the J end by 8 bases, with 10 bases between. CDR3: CACRGRGYTF. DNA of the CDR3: TGTGCCTGTAGGGGACGGGGCTACACCTTC. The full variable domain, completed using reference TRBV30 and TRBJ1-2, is SQTIHQWPATLVQPVGSPLSLECTVEGTSNPNLYWYRQAAGRGLQLLFYSVGIGQISSEVPQNLSASRPQDRQFILSSKKLLLSDSGFYLCACRGRGYTFGSGTRLTVV.

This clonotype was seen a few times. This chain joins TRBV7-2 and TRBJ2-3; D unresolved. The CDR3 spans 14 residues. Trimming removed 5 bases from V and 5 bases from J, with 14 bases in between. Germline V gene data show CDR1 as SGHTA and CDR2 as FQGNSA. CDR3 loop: CASSTSRTRDTQYF. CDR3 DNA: TGTGCCAGCAGCACCTCACGAACCAGAGATACGCAGTATTTT.

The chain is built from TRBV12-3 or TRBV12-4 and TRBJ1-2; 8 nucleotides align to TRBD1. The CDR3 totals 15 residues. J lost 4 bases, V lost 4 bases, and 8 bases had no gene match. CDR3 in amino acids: CASSYKRTGSYGYTF. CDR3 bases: TGTGCCAGCAGTTATAAAAGGACAGGGTCCTATGGCTACACCTTC.

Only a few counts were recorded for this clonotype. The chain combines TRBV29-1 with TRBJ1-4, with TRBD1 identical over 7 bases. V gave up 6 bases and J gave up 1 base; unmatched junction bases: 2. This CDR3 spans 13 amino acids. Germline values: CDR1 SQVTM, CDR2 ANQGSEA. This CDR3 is CSVYRGTNEKLFF. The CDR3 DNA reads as TGCAGCGTGTACAGGGGAACTAATGAAAAACTGTTTTTT.

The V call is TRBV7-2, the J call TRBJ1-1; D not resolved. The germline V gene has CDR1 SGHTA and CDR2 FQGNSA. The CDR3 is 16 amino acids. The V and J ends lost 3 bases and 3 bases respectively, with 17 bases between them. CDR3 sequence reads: CASSFHLRGGYTEAFF. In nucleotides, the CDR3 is TGTGCCAGCAGCTTCCACCTTCGGGGAGGTTACACTGAAGCTTTCTTT.

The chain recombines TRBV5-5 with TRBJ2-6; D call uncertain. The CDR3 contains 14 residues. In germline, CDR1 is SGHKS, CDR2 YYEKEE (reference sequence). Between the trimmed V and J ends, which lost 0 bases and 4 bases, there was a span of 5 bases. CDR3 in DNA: TGTGCCAGCAGCTTGGCAGTGGGGGCCAACGTCCTGACTTTC. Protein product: CASSLAVGANVLTF.

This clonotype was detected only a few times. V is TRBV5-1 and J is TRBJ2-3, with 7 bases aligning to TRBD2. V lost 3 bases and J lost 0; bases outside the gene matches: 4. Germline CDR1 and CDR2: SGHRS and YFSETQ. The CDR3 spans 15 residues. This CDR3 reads CASSWVAGSTDTQYF. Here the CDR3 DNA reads TGCGCCAGCAGCTGGGTAGCGGGTAGCACAGATACGCAGTATTTT.

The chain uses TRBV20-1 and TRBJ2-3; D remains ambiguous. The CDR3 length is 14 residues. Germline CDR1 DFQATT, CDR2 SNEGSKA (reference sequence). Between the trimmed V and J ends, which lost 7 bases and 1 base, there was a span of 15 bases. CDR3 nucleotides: TGCAGTGTTACCCCTGTAGAGGGCACAGATACGCAGTATTTT. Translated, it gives CSVTPVEGTDTQYF.

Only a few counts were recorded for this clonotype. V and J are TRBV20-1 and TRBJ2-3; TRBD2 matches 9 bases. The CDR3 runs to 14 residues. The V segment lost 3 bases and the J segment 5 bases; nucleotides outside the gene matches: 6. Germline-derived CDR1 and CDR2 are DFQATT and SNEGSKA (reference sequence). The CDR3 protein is CSASGGREVDTQYF. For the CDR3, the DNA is TGCAGTGCTAGTGGCGGGAGGGAGGTAGATACGCAGTATTTT.

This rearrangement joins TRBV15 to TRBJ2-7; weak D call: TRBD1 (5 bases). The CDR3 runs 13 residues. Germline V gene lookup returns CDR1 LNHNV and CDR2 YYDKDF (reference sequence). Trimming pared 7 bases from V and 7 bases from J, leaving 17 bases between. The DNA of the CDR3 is TGTGCCACCAAAGTCACAGGACAATGGGAGCAGTACTTC. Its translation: CATKVTGQWEQYF.

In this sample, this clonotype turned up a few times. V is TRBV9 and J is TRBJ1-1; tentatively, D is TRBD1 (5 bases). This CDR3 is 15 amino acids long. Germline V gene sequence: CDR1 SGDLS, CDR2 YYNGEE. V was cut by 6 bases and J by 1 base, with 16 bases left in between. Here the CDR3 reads CASNSNGQKNTEAFF. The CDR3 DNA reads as TGTGCCAGCAATTCAAATGGACAAAAGAACACTGAAGCTTTCTTT.

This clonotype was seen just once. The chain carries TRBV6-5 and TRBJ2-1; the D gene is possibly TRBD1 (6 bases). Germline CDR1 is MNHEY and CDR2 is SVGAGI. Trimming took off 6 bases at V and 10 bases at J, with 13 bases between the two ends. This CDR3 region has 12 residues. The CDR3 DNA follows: TGTGCCAGCAGGCCGATGGGGGCGGAGCAGTTCTTC. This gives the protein CASRPMGAEQFF.

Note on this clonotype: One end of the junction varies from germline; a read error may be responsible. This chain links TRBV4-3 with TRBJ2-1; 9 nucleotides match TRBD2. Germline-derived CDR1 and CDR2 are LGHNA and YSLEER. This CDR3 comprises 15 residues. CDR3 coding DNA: TGCGCCAACAGCCAGGGTTCTAGCGGGGATTGGGAGCAGTTCTTC. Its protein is CANSQGSSGDWEQFF.

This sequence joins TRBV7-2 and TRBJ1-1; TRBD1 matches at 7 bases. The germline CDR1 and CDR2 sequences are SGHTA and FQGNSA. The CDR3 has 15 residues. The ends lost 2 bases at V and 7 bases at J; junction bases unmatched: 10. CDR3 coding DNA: TGTGCCAGCAGCTTACGGGGAGGGGGCGGAAGTGAAGCTTTCTTT. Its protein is CASSLRGGGGSEAFF. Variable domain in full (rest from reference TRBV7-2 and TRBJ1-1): GAGVSQSPSNKVTEKGKDVELRCDPISGHTALYWYRQSLGQGLEFLIYFQGNSAPDKSGLPSDRFSAERTGGSVSTLTIQRTQQEDSAVYLCASSLRGGGGSEAFFGQGTRLTVV.

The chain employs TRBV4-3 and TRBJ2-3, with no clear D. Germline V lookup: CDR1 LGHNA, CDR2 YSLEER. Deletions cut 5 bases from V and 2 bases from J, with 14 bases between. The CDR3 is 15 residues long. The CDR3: CASSSGWAHTDTQYF. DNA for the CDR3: TGCGCCAGCAGCTCCGGGTGGGCCCACACAGATACGCAGTATTTT.

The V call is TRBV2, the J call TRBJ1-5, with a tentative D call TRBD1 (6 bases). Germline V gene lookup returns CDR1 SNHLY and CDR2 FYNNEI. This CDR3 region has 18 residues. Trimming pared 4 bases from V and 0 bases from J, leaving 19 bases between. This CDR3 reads CASSVNLQGAHSNQPQHF. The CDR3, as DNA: TGTGCCAGCAGTGTTAACTTACAGGGAGCTCATAGCAATCAGCCCCAGCATTTT.

CDR3 sequence reads: CASSQEPFPYSGANVLTF. Here the CDR3 DNA reads TGCGCCAGCAGCCAAGAGCCGTTCCCCTACTCTGGGGCCAACGTCCTGACTTTC. This chain connects TRBV4-3 to TRBJ2-6; no definite D call. The CDR3 extends over 18 amino acids. The germline CDR1 and CDR2 sequences are LGHNA and YSLEER. Trimming took 0 bases from V and 0 from J, leaving 12 bases between them.

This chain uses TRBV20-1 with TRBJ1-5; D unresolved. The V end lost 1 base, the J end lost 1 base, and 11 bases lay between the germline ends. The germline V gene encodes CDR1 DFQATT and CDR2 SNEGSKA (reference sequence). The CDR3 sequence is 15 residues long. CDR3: CSARVSGSSNQPQHF. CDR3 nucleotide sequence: TGCAGTGCTAGAGTGTCGGGATCGAGCAATCAGCCCCAGCATTTT.